The 28 T cell receptor beta chains below all came from one sample that was sequenced in a study of T-cell reconstitution after alpha-beta-depleted transplantation in children (dated by TCRdb to 2015 to 2016). The method was PCR. Reads for this sample came from an Illumina HiSeq 2500. TCR library preparation used molecular barcoding, with unique molecular identifiers applied to normalize quantification of the TCRbeta repertoire. The public sequencing data were trimmed at Q25 with fastp and processed into clonotypes with MiXCR by TCRdb, which kept only in-frame beta chains. Records with the same CDR3 protein are collapsed into one entry carrying the most frequent genes and DNA. Recorded for this sample are under 450,000 distinct CDR3 sequences; roughly 14% of them occurred a single time. The ten top clones hold over 3.5% of the sample. The input for sequencing was PBMCs, taken from the stem cell graft. The receptors derive from a human donor who donated a stem cell graft to a child with Fanconi anemia.

This clonotype appeared a few times. V is TRBV10-1 and J is TRBJ2-4; tentative D call: TRBD1 (6 bases). The germline V gene encodes CDR1 WNHNN and CDR2 SYGVQD (reference sequence). This CDR3 is built from 15 residues. V was shortened by 2 bases and J by 1 base, with 9 bases between the two germline ends. CDR3 sequence: CASSEGGSAKNIQYF. CDR3 DNA: TGCGCCAGCAGTGAGGGGGGCTCGGCCAAAAACATTCAGTACTTC.

The CDR3 sequence is CASSPQVGYNSPLHF. In nucleotides, the CDR3 is TGTGCCAGCAGTCCCCAAGTGGGATATAATTCACCCCTCCACTTT. The V and J genes are TRBV27 and TRBJ1-6, with unresolved D. Germline CDR1 is MNHEY and CDR2 is SMNVEV (reference sequence). V dropped 5 bases and J dropped 4 bases, with 12 bases sitting between them. CDR3 length: 15 amino acids.

The genes are TRBV11-1 and TRBJ2-6; D not resolved. V shed 10 bases and J shed 0 bases, with 22 bases lying between them. Germline V gives CDR1 SGHAT, CDR2 FQDESV (reference sequence). This CDR3 is 18 amino acids long. The CDR3 DNA follows: TGTGCCATCCGGTATGGAGCAAGGATCGACTCTGGGGCCAACGTCCTGACTTTC. This sequence encodes CAIRYGARIDSGANVLTF.

The chain uses TRBV7-2 and TRBJ1-4; 8 bases are shared with TRBD1. The CDR3 totals 15 residues. J was trimmed by 8 bases and V by 5 bases; bases with no gene match: 10. CDR1 and CDR2 (germline): SGHTA, FQGNSA. CDR3 amino acids: CASSGRTGLGEKLFF. DNA of the CDR3: TGTGCCAGCAGCGGAAGGACAGGGTTAGGCGAAAAACTGTTTTTT. The complete variable domain, with remaining parts taken from reference TRBV7-2 and TRBJ1-4, reads GAGVSQSPSNKVTEKGKDVELRCDPISGHTALYWYRQSLGQGLEFLIYFQGNSAPDKSGLPSDRFSAERTGGSVSTLTIQRTQQEDSAVYLCASSGRTGLGEKLFFGSGTQLSVL.

The rearrangement links TRBV18 to TRBJ1-1, with 12 bases that match TRBD1. The CDR3 loop spans 17 amino acids. Germline lookup yields CDR1 KGHSH and CDR2 LQKENI. Trimming took 4 bases from V and 0 from J; bases not matched to a gene: 6. The DNA for the CDR3 is TGTGCCAGCTCACACGGGGGGACAGGGGGCATGAACACTGAAGCTTTCTTT. The encoded protein is CASSHGGTGGMNTEAFF.

This clonotype was seen a few times. The chain employs TRBV3-1 and TRBJ2-1, with TRBD1 matching over 10 bases. Germline lookup yields CDR1 LGHDT and CDR2 YNNKEL (reference sequence). V dropped 4 bases and J dropped 2; count of bases not matched to a gene: 2. This CDR3 contains 15 residues. The DNA for the CDR3 is TGTGCCAGCAGCCGACAGGGGGCCACCTACAATGAGCAGTTCTTC. This codes for CASSRQGATYNEQFF.

This clonotype was found a few times. This rearrangement joins TRBV12-3 or TRBV12-4 to TRBJ2-4; tentatively, D is TRBD1 (7 bases). The CDR3 extends over 16 amino acids. With 6 bases removed from V and 3 bases from J, the gap between germline ends came to 18 bases. The CDR3 loop is CASRLTQGGHKNIQYF. The DNA of the CDR3 is TGTGCCAGCAGGTTAACTCAGGGGGGACACAAAAACATTCAGTACTTC.

This sequence joins TRBV5-6 and TRBJ1-4, with TRBD1 identical over 8 bases. Germline-derived CDR1 and CDR2 are SGHDT and YYEEEE. The CDR3 is made up of 15 amino acids. V was clipped by 3 bases and J by 8 bases; unmatched bases: 9. CDR3 DNA sequence: TGTGCCAGCAGCTATGGACAGGGAAGAGGGGAAAAACTGTTTTTT. Protein sequence: CASSYGQGRGEKLFF.

Only a few counts were recorded for this clonotype. This sequence joins TRBV5-1 and TRBJ1-2, with a possible D match to TRBD1 (6 bases). Germline V gene lookup returns CDR1 SGHRS and CDR2 YFSETQ. This CDR3 is 14 amino acids long. V lost 7 bases and J 4 bases, leaving 17 bases between the germline ends. DNA for the CDR3: TGCGCCAGCTCAAGTATAGGACAGTCCTATGGCTACACCTTC. Protein sequence: CASSSIGQSYGYTF.

This clonotype was seen many times. The chain carries TRBV10-2 and TRBJ2-7; D may be TRBD1 (5 bases). V was pared by 6 bases and J by 3 bases, with 6 bases between. The CDR3 sequence is 11 residues long. CDR1 and CDR2 (germline): WSHSY, SAAADI. CDR3 amino acids: CASRQDYEQYV. The CDR3 coding sequence is TGCGCCAGCAGACAGGACTACGAGCAGTACGTC.

The chain couples TRBV12-3 or TRBV12-4 to TRBJ1-5, with 7 bases identical to TRBD1. The CDR3 covers 13 residues. With 7 bases clipped from V and 5 bases from J, the junction kept 5 bases outside the gene matches. The CDR3 DNA reads TGTGCCAGCACCACACAGGGGTATCAGCCCCAGCATTTT. As protein: CASTTQGYQPQHF.

This clonotype was found many times. The chain employs TRBV29-1 and TRBJ2-7, with D unclear. Germline CDR1 and CDR2: SQVTM and ANQGSEA. Trimming took 4 bases from V and 5 from J, leaving 9 bases between them. The CDR3 extends over 11 amino acids. In DNA form, the CDR3 reads TGCAGCGTTGGACACGGTGACGAGCAGTACTTC. Residues: CSVGHGDEQYF.

This clonotype was picked up many times. The gene calls are TRBV12-3 or TRBV12-4 and TRBJ2-3; 7 nucleotides line up with TRBD1. The CDR3 spans 15 residues. Trimming took 6 bases from V and 4 from J; bases not matched to a gene: 10. In DNA, the CDR3 is TGTGCCAGCAGCTGGGACAGAGGTCAATCAGATACGCAGTATTTT. This gives the protein CASSWDRGQSDTQYF.

The chain recombines TRBV20-1 with TRBJ2-7; 8 bases are a match to TRBD2. V shed 3 bases and J 5 bases; nucleotides not matched to a gene: 12. The CDR3 runs 15 residues. CDR1 and CDR2 (germline): DFQATT, SNEGSKA (reference sequence). The chain's CDR3 is CSARVPSGSINEQYV. DNA of the CDR3: TGCAGTGCTAGGGTTCCTAGCGGGTCCATCAACGAGCAGTACGTC.

This clonotype turned up a few times. This rearrangement joins TRBV5-5 to TRBJ2-2; 8 bases are shared with TRBD1. This CDR3 has 16 amino acids. Trimming at V came to 0 bases and at J to 1 base, leaving 2 bases not matched to a gene. Germline V gene lookup returns CDR1 SGHKS and CDR2 YYEKEE (reference sequence). DNA of the CDR3: TGTGCCAGCAGCTTGGAGGGGACAGGGAACACCGGGGAGCTGTTTTTT. It codes for CASSLEGTGNTGELFF.

This clonotype has a handful of counts. The J gene is TRBJ2-7, the V gene TRBV12-3 or TRBV12-4; D possibly corresponds to TRBD2 (5 bases). The CDR3 has 14 residues. The V end lost 5 bases, the J end lost 5 bases, and 16 bases lay between the germline ends. DNA for the CDR3: TGTGCCAGCAGTGAAACTAGTATTTACGACGAGCAGTACTTC. Translating it yields CASSETSIYDEQYF.

This clonotype was seen only a few times. The chain recombines TRBV20-1 with TRBJ1-2; 9 bases line up with TRBD1. The CDR3 runs 14 residues. With V trimmed by 7 bases and J by 7 bases, 13 bases remained unmatched. Per germline, CDR1 DFQATT and CDR2 SNEGSKA (reference sequence). The CDR3 DNA is TGCAGTGTCAGATCCTCACAGGGGGCGCTTGGCTACACCTTC. Translating it yields CSVRSSQGALGYTF.

This clonotype has only a few counts. The V call is TRBV10-1, the J call TRBJ1-5; 11 bases align to TRBD1. Germline trimming cut 2 bases from V and 0 bases from J; bases unmatched to any gene: 15. The CDR3 contains 21 residues. Looked up from germline, CDR1 is WNHNN and CDR2 is SYGVQD (reference sequence). The CDR3 spells CASSEPLTQGQGAFSNQPQHF. The CDR3, as DNA: TGCGCCAGCAGTGAGCCACTCACTCAAGGACAGGGGGCATTTAGCAATCAGCCCCAGCATTTT.

This clonotype was seen ten or more times. This rearrangement joins TRBV20-1 to TRBJ1-2; unclear D gene. V shed 4 bases and J shed 4 bases, with 1 base lying between them. The CDR3 sequence is 9 residues long. Germline CDR1 and CDR2: DFQATT and SNEGSKA (reference sequence). The CDR3 loop reads CSAIYGYTF. The CDR3 region has the DNA TGCAGTGCTATCTATGGCTACACCTTC.

V is TRBV18 and J is TRBJ2-7; D is undetermined. Germline-derived CDR1 and CDR2 are KGHSH and LQKENI. This CDR3 region has 13 residues. V shed 3 bases and J shed 5 bases, with 11 bases lying between them. The CDR3 here is CASSPDKGDEQYF. Here the CDR3 DNA reads TGTGCCAGCTCACCTGATAAGGGTGACGAGCAGTACTTC.

This clonotype was recorded at least ten times. The CDR3 loop is CASSLGGYNQPQHF. The CDR3 coding sequence is TGTGCCAGCAGTTTAGGGGGTTACAATCAGCCCCAGCATTTT. V is TRBV12-3 or TRBV12-4 and J is TRBJ1-5; D gene uncertain. Trimming pared 1 base from V and 3 bases from J, leaving 7 bases between. CDR3 size: 14 residues.

The rearrangement links TRBV30 to TRBJ2-7; D unclear. This CDR3 has 13 amino acids. The V gene lost 7 bases and the J gene lost 2 bases, with 15 bases spanning the gap. Germline V lookup: CDR1 GTSNPN, CDR2 SVGIG (reference sequence). CDR3 nucleotides: TGTGCCTACCATCCCGCAGCAGCCTACGAGCAGTACTTC. Encoded protein: CAYHPAAAYEQYF.

This clonotype occurred once. V usage is TRBV11-1 and J usage is TRBJ1-6; maybe TRBD1 (5 bases). The germline V gene has CDR1 SGHAT and CDR2 FQDESV (reference sequence). V shed 5 bases and J shed 11 bases, with 16 bases lying between them. The CDR3 runs 14 residues. The CDR3 sequence is CASSPDGALPPLHF. CDR3 sequence (DNA): TGTGCCAGCAGCCCGGACGGGGCCCTTCCACCCCTCCACTTT. Using reference TRBV11-1 and TRBJ1-6 for the parts outside the CDR3, the full variable domain is EAEVAQSPRYKITEKSQAVAFWCDPISGHATLYWYRQILGQGPELLVQFQDESVVDDSQLPKDRFSAERLKGVDSTLKIQPAELGDSAMYLCASSPDGALPPLHFGNGTRLTVT.

This clonotype has at least ten counts. This chain connects TRBV12-3 or TRBV12-4 to TRBJ1-1, with D uncertain. Trimming pared 5 bases from V and 11 bases from J, leaving 18 bases between. The CDR3 sequence is 13 residues long. The CDR3 region has the DNA TGTGCCAGCAGTCCCAGGCCGCAACTCAGGGCTTTCTTT. This encodes CASSPRPQLRAFF.

The chain combines TRBV20-1 with TRBJ2-3; 9 nucleotides line up with TRBD1. The CDR3 length is 15 residues. J was trimmed by 0 bases and V by 6 bases; bases with no gene match: 7. In germline, CDR1 is DFQATT, CDR2 SNEGSKA (reference sequence). CDR3 in DNA: TGCAGTGCACCGGGACAGGGAGCAAGCACAGATACGCAGTATTTT. This gives the protein CSAPGQGASTDTQYF.

A few counts support this clonotype. The rearrangement links TRBV6-4 to TRBJ1-5, with 12 bases aligning to TRBD1. Germline lookup yields CDR1 MRHNA and CDR2 SNTAGT. The CDR3 is 19 amino acids. With V trimmed by 4 bases and J by 7 bases, 17 bases remained unmatched. The CDR3 loop is CASSVSYQGQGAAKQPQHF. As DNA, the CDR3 is TGTGCCAGCAGTGTCTCATATCAGGGACAGGGGGCTGCAAAACAGCCCCAGCATTTT.

There are many counts of this clonotype. The rearrangement joins TRBV6-2 or TRBV6-3 to TRBJ2-1; 9 bases fit TRBD2. Germline V CDR1 and CDR2: MNHEY, SVGEGT. This CDR3 is built from 15 residues. V gave up 4 bases and J gave up 4 bases; unmatched junction bases: 5. In DNA, the CDR3 is TGTGCCAGCAGTTTAATAGCGGGGGAATACAATGAGCAGTTCTTC. The encoded protein is CASSLIAGEYNEQFF.

This clonotype was observed many times. This chain links TRBV9 with TRBJ2-1; 8 nucleotides agree with TRBD1. The germline CDR1 and CDR2 sequences are SGDLS and YYNGEE. J lost 4 bases, V lost 0 bases, and 0 bases had no gene match. This CDR3 comprises 14 residues. The CDR3 region has the DNA TGTGCCAGCAGCGTAGGGACAGGGTACAATGAGCAGTTCTTC. This gives the protein CASSVGTGYNEQFF.